The clone carrying this T cell receptor beta chain has only a few counts. This specimen belongs to a study of regulatory T cells in long-lasting Graves disease. The CDR3 has 13 amino acids. J was trimmed by 4 bases and V by 6 bases; bases with no gene match: 5. From germline, CDR1 is MNHNS and CDR2 SASEGT. In building TCR beta libraries, iRepertoire HTBI primers were used together with Arm-PCR of CDR3 regions. TCRdb reprocessed the multiplex PCR reads with MiXCR, giving one entry per CDR3 protein. This sample has some 370,000 distinct CDR3 sequences, with 20% to 25% found just once. This sample's time point: persistent/refractory GD, antithyroid drugs over 5 years with positive TRAb. Scientists built the TCR library using RNA that was extracted from PBMCs.

The chain carries TRBV6-1 and TRBJ2-7; 8 bases align to TRBD2. The sample consisted of peripheral blood mononuclear cells (PBMCs), taken when the disease was refractory, from a patient treated with antithyroid drugs. The origin of this receptor is a woman in her forties with Graves disease. The chain's CDR3 is CASRPAGGYEQYF. CDR3 nucleotide sequence: TGTGCCAGCAGACCCGCGGGAGGTTACGAGCAGTACTTC.